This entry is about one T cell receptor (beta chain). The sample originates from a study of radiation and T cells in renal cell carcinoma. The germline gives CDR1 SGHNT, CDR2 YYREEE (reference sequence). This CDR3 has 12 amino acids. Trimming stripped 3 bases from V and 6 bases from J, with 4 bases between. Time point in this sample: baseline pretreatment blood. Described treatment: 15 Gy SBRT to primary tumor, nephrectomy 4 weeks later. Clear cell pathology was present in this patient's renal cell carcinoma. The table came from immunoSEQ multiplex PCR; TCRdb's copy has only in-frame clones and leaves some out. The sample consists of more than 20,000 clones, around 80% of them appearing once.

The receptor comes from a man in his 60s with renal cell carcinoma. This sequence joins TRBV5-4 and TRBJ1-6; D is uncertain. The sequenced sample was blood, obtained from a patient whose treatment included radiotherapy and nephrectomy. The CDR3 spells CASSSTNSPLHF. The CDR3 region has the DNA TGTGCCAGCAGCTCAACTAATTCACCCCTCCACTTT.